The 7 T cell receptor beta chains below come from one sample, sequenced in a study of blood T cells in healthy people across ages. A second PCR of roughly 7 to 11 cycles used a sample-barcoded 5' primer and a J-beta primer mix. TCRdb recomputed calls from the 5' RACE reads with MiXCR, one row per CDR3 protein. This table has some 930,000 distinct CDR3 sequences, 25% to 35% appearing once. These data are also associated with another study on T cells of mothers and their children.

The sample taken for sequencing was blood. Source of these receptors: a woman aged 40 to 55 in good health.

This rearrangement joins TRBV11-2 to TRBJ2-2; the match to TRBD1 covers 9 bases. The CDR3 extends over 18 amino acids. The ends lost 5 bases at V and 6 bases at J; junction bases unmatched: 16. CDR1 is SGHAT, CDR2 FQNNGV, per germline. The CDR3 here is CASSLRLDGTGQPGELFF. The CDR3, as DNA: TGTGCCAGCAGCCTACGCCTCGATGGGACAGGGCAGCCCGGGGAGCTGTTTTTT.

The chain has TRBV12-2 and TRBJ2-3; the D call TRBD1 from the table was never checked on the DNA. TRBV12-2 is marked as a pseudogene. The CDR3 covers 20 residues. The CDR3 DNA reads TGTGCAAGTCGCTTTGACAGGGATTTGCTACCACTCGTTGACACAGATACGCAGTATTTT. Residues: CASRFDRDLLPLVDTDTQYF.

This clonotype turned up a few times. A much more abundant neighbour one base away suggests this may be a read error. The chain employs TRBV7-2 and TRBJ2-5; weak D call: TRBD2 (6 bases). The CDR3 runs 16 residues. Germline CDR1 is SGHTA and CDR2 is FQGNSA. The V gene lost 3 bases and the J gene lost 11 bases, with 25 bases spanning the gap. The CDR3 is CASSFRRGPPTNEQYF. In DNA form, the CDR3 reads TGTGCCAGCAGCTTTCGGCGGGGCCCTCCTACCAATGAGCAGTACTTC.

This clonotype was observed many times. V gene TRBV4-1 combines with J gene TRBJ2-7, with 11 nucleotides matching TRBD2. From germline, CDR1 is MGHRA and CDR2 YSYEKL. There are 16 residues in the CDR3. After removal of 1 base from V and 2 bases from J, the junction contained 4 bases not matched to a gene. The CDR3 protein is CASSQGPSGRTYEQYF. The CDR3 nucleotides are TGCGCCAGCAGCCAAGGACCTAGCGGGAGGACCTACGAGCAGTACTTC.

Ten or more counts support this clonotype. V and J are TRBV7-9 and TRBJ2-3; D gene uncertain. The germline gives CDR1 SEHNR, CDR2 FQNEAQ (reference sequence). The CDR3 spans 18 residues. V shed 0 bases and J shed 6 bases, with 22 bases lying between them. In DNA, the CDR3 is TGTGCCAGCAGCTTAGCATCTTACAGAAGGCCGAGTGAGGATACGCAGTATTTT. Protein sequence: CASSLASYRRPSEDTQYF. The variable domain in full, completed from reference TRBV7-9 and TRBJ2-3, reads DTGVSQNPRHKITKRGQNVTFRCDPISEHNRLYWYRQTLGQGPEFLTYFQNEAQLEKSRLLSDRFSAERPKGSFSTLEIQRTEQGDSAMYLCASSLASYRRPSEDTQYFGPGTRLTVL.

This clonotype was seen only a few times. J is TRBJ2-3 and V is TRBV20-1; D remains ambiguous. The CDR3 extends over 13 amino acids. Deletions cut 5 bases from V and 0 bases from J, with 9 bases between. Germline lookup yields CDR1 DFQATT and CDR2 SNEGSKA (reference sequence). CDR3 sequence (DNA): TGCAGTGCTCCCCCTCCTAGCACAGATACGCAGTATTTT. Its protein is CSAPPPSTDTQYF.

This clonotype was found many times. The chain recombines TRBV27 with TRBJ2-1; 11 nucleotides match TRBD2. Germline V CDR1 and CDR2: MNHEY, SMNVEV (reference sequence). Unmatched junction bases numbered 9, after V lost 6 bases and J lost 5 bases. This CDR3 has 16 residues. As DNA, the CDR3 is TGTGCCAGCAGCCTTAGCGGGGGGGCCCCCCACAATGAGCAGTTCTTC. Translated, it gives CASSLSGGAPHNEQFF.